This TCR beta chain stems from a study of blood T cell repertoires in COVID-19. Study-level information: T cells, B-cell-depleted T cells, or PBMCs supplied cDNA or gDNA.

Repertoires were generated with immunoSEQ multiplex PCR, while TCRdb's copy carries only in-frame clones and drops some. The sample holds 130,000 to 150,000 clones, approximately 81% seen once. The sequencing sample was made of peripheral blood. This receptor was identified in a human donor in a cohort sampled during active COVID-19.

CDR3 in DNA: TGTGCCAGTAGTATAGAAAGGGGGACTGAAGCTTTCTTT. Translating it yields CASSIERGTEAFF. The chain links TRBV19 to TRBJ1-1, with D possibly TRBD1 on 6 matching bases. Germline CDR1 and CDR2: LNHDA and SQIVND (reference sequence). The CDR3 covers 13 residues. V was shortened by 0 bases and J by 5 bases, with 7 bases between the two germline ends.